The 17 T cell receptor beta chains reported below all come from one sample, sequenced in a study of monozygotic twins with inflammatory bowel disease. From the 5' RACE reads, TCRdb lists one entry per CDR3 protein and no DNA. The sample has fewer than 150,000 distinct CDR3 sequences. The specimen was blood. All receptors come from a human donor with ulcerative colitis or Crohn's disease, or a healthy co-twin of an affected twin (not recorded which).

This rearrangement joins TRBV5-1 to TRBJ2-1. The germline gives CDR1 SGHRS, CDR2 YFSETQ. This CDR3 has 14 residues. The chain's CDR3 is CASSAGQLYNEQFF.

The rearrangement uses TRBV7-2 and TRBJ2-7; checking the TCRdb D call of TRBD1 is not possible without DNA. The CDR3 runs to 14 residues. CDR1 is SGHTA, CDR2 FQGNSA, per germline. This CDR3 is CASTPLGDSYEQYF.

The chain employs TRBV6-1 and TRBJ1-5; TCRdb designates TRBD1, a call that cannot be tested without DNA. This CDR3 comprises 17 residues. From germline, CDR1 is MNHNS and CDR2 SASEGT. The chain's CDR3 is CASSEGGGDYSNQPQHF.

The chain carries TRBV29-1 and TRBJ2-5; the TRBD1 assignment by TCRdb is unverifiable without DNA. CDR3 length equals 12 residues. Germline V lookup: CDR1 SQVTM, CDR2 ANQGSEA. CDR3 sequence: CSGTGSLETQYF. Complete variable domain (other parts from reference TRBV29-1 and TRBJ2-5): SAVISQKPSRDICQRGTSLTIQCQVDSQVTMMFWYRQQPGQSLTLIATANQGSEATYESGFVIDKFPISRPNLTFSTLTVSNMSPEDSSIYLCSGTGSLETQYFGPGTRLLVL.

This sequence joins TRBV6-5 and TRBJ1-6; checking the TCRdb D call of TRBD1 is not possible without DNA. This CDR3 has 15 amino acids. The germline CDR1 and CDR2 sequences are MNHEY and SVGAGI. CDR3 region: CASSYSSGLGSPLHF.

The CDR3 reads CASSLAMGTGELFF. This chain joins TRBV7-6 and TRBJ2-2. Germline CDR1 reads SGHVS; CDR2 reads FNYEAQ. The CDR3 is 14 residues long.

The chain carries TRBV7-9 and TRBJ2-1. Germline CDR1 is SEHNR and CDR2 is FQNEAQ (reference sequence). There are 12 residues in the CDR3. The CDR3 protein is CASSLMGNEQFF.

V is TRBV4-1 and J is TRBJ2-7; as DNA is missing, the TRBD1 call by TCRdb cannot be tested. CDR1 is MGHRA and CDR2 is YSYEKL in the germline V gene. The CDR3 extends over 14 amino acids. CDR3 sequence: CASSLRDSYYEQYF.

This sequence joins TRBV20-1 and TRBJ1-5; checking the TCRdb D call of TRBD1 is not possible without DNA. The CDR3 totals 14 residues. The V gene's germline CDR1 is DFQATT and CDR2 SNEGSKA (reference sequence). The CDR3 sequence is CSARDPTGPTPQHF.

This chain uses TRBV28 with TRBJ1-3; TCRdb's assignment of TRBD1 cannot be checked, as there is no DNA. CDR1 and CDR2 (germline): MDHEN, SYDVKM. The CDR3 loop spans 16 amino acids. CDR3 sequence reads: CASSTPGHPSGNTIYF.

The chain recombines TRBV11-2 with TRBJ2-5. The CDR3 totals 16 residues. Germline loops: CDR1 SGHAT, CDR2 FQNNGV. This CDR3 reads CASSLLGLWYQETQYF.

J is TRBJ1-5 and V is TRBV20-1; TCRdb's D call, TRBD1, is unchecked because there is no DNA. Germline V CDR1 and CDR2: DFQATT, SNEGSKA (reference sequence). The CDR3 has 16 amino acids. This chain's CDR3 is CSVGRGTAYSNQPQHF.

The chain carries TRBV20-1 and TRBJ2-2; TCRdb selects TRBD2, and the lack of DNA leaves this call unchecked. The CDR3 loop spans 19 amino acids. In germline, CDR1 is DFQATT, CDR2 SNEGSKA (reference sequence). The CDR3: CSARDWEGLTRLDTGELFF.

This CDR3 is CASSPTGQTYEQYF. This chain uses TRBV7-2 with TRBJ2-7; checking the TCRdb D call of TRBD1 is not possible without DNA. Germline lookup yields CDR1 SGHTA and CDR2 FQGNSA. The CDR3 extends over 14 amino acids.

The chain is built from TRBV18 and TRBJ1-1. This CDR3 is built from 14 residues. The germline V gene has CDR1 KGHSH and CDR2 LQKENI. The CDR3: CASSSGLSDTEAFF.

The CDR3 reads CASSPGQGRTGNTIYF. The J gene is TRBJ1-3, the V gene TRBV4-1; the D call of TRBD1 rests on TCRdb alone, since no DNA is present to check it. The CDR3 runs to 16 residues. Germline CDR1 is MGHRA and CDR2 is YSYEKL.

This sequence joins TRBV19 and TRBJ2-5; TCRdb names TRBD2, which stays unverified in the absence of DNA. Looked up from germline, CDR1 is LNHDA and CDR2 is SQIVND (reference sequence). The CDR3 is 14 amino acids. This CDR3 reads CASSLGRAGETQYF. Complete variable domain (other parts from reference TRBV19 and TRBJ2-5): DGGITQSPKYLFRKEGQNVTLSCEQNLNHDAMYWYRQDPGQGLRLIYYSQIVNDFQKGDIAEGYSVSREKKESFPLTVTSAQKNPTAFYLCASSLGRAGETQYFGPGTRLLVL.